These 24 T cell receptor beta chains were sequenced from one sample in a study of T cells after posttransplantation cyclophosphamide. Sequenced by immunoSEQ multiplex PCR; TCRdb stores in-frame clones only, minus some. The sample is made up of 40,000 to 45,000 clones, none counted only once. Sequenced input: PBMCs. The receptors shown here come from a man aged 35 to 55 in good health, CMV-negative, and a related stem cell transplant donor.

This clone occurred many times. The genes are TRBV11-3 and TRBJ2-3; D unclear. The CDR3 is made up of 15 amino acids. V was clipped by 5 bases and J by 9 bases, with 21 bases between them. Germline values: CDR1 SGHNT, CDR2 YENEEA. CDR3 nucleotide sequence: TGTGCCAGCAGCGGCCGGATTGTGACACACGACACGCAGTATTTT. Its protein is CASSGRIVTHDTQYF.

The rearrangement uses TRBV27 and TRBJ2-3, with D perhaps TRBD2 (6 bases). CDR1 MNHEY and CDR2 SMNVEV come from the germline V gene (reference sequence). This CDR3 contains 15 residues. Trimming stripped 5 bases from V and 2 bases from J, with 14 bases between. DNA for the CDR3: TGTGCCAGCAGTCCCCGGCGGGGATTCACAGATACGCAGTATTTT. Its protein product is CASSPRRGFTDTQYF.

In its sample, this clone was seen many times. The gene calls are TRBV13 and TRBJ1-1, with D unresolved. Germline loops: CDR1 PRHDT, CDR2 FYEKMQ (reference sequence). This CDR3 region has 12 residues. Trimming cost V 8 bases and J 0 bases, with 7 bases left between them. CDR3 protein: CASATLNTEAFF. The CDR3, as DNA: TGTGCCAGCGCCACACTGAACACTGAAGCTTTCTTT.

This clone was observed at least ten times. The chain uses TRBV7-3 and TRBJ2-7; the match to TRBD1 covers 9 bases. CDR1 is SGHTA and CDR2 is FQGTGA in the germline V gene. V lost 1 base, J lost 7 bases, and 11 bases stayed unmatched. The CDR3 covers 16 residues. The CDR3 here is CASSLILGWDRDEQYV. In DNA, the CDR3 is TGTGCCAGCAGCTTAATTCTAGGATGGGACAGGGATGAGCAGTACGTC.

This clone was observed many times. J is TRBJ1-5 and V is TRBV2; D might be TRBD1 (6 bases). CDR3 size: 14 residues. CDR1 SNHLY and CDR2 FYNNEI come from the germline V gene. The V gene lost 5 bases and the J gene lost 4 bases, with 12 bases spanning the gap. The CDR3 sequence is CASSPRGKNQPQHF. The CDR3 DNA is TGTGCCAGCAGTCCCAGGGGTAAGAATCAGCCCCAGCATTTT.

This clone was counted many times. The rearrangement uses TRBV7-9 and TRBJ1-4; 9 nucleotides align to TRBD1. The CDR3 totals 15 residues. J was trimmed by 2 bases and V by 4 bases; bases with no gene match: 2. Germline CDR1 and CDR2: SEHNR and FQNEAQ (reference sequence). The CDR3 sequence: CASSWTGVTNEKLFF. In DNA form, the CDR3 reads TGTGCCAGCAGCTGGACAGGGGTGACTAATGAAAAACTGTTTTTT. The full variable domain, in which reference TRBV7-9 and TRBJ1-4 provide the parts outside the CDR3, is DTGVSQNPRHKITKRGQNVTFRCDPISEHNRLYWYRQTLGQGPEFLTYFQNEAQLEKSRLLSDRFSAERPKGSFSTLEIQRTEQGDSAMYLCASSWTGVTNEKLFFGSGTQLSVL.

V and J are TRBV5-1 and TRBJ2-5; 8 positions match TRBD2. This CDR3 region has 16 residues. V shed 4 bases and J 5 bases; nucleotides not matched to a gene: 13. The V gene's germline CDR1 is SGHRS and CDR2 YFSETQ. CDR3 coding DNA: TGCGCCAGCAGCGAACGACTTATGGGGACTAGGGAGACCCAGTACTTC. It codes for CASSERLMGTRETQYF.

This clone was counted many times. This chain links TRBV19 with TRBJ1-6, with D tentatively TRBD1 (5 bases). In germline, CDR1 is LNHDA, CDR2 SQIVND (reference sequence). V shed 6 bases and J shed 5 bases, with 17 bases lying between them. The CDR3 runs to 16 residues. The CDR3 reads CASRGTTGFHNSPLHF. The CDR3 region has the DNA TGTGCCAGTAGGGGTACTACAGGTTTTCATAATTCACCCCTCCACTTT.

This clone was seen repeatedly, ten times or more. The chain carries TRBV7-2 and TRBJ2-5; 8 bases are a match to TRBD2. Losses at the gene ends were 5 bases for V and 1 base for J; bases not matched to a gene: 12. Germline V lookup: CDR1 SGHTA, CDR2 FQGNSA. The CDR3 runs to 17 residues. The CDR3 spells CASSQLITSGLQETQYF. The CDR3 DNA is TGTGCCAGCAGCCAATTAATTACTAGCGGACTCCAAGAGACCCAGTACTTC. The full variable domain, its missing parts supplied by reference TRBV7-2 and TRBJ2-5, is GAGVSQSPSNKVTEKGKDVELRCDPISGHTALYWYRQSLGQGLEFLIYFQGNSAPDKSGLPSDRFSAERTGGSVSTLTIQRTQQEDSAVYLCASSQLITSGLQETQYFGPGTRLLVL.

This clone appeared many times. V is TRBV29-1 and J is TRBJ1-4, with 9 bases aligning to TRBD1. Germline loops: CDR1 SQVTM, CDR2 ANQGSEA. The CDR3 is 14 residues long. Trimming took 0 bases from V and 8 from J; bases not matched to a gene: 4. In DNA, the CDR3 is TGCAGCGTTGAAGAAGGGACAGGGAACGAAAAACTGTTTTTT. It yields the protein CSVEEGTGNEKLFF.

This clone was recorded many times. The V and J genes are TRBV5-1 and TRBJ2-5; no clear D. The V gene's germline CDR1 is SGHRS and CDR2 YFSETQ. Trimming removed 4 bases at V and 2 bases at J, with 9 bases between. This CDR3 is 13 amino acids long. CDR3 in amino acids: CASSDLLQETQYF. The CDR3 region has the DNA TGCGCCAGCAGCGACTTGTTACAAGAGACCCAGTACTTC.

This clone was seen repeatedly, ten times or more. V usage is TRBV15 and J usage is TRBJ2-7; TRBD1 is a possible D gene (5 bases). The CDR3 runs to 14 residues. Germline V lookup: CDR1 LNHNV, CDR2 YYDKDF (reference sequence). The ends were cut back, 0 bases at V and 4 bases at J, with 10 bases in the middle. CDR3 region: CATSRDLAGYEQYV. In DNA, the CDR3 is TGTGCCACCAGCAGAGATCTGGCAGGGTACGAGCAGTACGTC.

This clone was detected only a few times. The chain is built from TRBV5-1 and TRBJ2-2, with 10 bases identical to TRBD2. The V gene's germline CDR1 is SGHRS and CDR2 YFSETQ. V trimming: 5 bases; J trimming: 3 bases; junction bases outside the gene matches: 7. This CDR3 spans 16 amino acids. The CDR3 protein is CASRPTSGADTGELFF. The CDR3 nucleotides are TGCGCCAGCAGACCTACTAGCGGGGCGGACACCGGGGAGCTGTTTTTT.

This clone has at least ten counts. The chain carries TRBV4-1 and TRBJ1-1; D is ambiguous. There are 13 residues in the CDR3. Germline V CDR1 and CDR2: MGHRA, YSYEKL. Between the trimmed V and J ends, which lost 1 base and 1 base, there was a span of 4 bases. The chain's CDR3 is CASSQAGNTEAFF. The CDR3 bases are TGCGCCAGCAGCCAAGCAGGGAACACTGAAGCTTTCTTT.

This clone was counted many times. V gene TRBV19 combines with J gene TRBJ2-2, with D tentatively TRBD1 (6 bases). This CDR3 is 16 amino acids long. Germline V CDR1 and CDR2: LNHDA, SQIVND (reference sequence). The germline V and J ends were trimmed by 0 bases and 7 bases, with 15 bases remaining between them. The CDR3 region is CASSIEAGTMGGELFF. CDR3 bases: TGTGCCAGTAGTATAGAGGCCGGGACAATGGGCGGGGAGCTGTTTTTT.

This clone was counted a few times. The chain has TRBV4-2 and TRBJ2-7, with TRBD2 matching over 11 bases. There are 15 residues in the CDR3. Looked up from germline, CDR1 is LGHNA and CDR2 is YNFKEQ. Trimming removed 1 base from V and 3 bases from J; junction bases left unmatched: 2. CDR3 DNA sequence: TGTGCCAGCAGCCAAGGTAGCGGGGGGGTCTACGAGCAGTACTTC. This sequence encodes CASSQGSGGVYEQYF.

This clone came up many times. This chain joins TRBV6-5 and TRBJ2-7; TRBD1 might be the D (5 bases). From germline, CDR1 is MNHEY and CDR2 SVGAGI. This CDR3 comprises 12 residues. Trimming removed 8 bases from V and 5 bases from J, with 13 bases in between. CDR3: CASGSGNHEQYF. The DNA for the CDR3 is TGTGCCAGCGGGTCAGGGAACCACGAGCAGTACTTC.

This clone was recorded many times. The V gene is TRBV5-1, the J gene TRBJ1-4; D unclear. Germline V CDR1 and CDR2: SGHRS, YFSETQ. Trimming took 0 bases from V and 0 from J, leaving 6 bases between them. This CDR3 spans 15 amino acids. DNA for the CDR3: TGCGCCAGCAGCTTGGGGCAGGCAACTAATGAAAAACTGTTTTTT. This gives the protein CASSLGQATNEKLFF.

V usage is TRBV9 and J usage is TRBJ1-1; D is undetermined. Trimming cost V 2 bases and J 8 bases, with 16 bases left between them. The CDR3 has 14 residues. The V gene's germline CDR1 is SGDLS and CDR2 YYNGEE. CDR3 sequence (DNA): TGTGCCAGCAGCGTGGCCAGTGACGGCGGGGAAGCTTTCTTT. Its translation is CASSVASDGGEAFF. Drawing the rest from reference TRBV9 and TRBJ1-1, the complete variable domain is DSGVTQTPKHLITATGQRVTLRCSPRSGDLSVYWYQQSLDQGLQFLIQYYNGEERAKGNILERFSAQQFPDLHSELNLSSLELGDSALYFCASSVASDGGEAFFGQGTRLTVV.

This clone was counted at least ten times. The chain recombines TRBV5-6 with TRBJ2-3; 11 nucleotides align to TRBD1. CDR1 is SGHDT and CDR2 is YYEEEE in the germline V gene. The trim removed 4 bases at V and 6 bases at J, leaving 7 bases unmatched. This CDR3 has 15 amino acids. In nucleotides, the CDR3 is TGTGCCAGCAGCGTGCGGACAGGGGGCGTCGATACGCAGTATTTT. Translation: CASSVRTGGVDTQYF. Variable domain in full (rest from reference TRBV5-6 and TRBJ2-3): DAGVTQSPTHLIKTRGQQVTLRCSPKSGHDTVSWYQQALGQGPQFIFQYYEEEERQRGNFPDRFSGHQFPNYSSELNVNALLLGDSALYLCASSVRTGGVDTQYFGPGTRLTVL.

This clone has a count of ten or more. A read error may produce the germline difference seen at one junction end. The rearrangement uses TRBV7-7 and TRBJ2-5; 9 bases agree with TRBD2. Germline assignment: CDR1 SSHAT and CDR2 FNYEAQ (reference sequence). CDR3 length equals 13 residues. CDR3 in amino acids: CASSLAGAETQYF. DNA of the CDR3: TGTGCTAGCAGCTTAGCGGGAGCAGAGACCCAGTACTTC.

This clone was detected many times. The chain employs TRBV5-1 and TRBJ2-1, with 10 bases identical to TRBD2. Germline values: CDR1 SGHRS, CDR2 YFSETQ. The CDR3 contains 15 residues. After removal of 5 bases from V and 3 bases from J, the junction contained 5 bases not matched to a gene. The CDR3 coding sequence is TGCGCCAGCAGTCCCACTAGCGGGAACTACAATGAGCAGTTCTTC. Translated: CASSPTSGNYNEQFF.

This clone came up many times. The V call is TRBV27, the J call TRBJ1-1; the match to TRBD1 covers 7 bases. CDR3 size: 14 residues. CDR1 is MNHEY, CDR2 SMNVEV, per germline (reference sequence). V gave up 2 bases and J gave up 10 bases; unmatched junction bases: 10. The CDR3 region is CASSLRGQPLSAFF. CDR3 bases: TGTGCCAGCAGTTTAAGGGGACAGCCGTTGTCAGCTTTCTTT.

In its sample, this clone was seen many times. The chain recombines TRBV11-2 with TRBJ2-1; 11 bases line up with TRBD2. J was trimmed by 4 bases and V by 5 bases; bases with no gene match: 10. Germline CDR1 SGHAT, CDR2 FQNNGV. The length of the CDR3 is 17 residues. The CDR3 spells CASSLSRLAGFYNEQFF. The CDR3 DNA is TGTGCCAGCAGCCTGTCCAGACTAGCGGGATTTTACAATGAGCAGTTCTTC.